The 20 T cell receptor beta chains in this list originate from one sample, sequenced in a study of T-cell memory formation after mild COVID-19. In TCRdb, the 5' RACE reads were re-called with MiXCR into one record per CDR3 protein. The table includes roughly 280,000 distinct CDR3 sequences, approximately 8% detected once. Sample: PBMCs or a T cell subset sorted from them (not recorded which). Receptor source: a man between 18 and 29 years old who had mild COVID-19 (a few samples of this study predate the infection). Cell type and time point are not known.

The rearrangement links TRBV2 to TRBJ2-6; D may be TRBD1 (6 bases). The CDR3 totals 14 residues. V was clipped by 8 bases and J by 2 bases, with 10 bases between them. Germline loops: CDR1 SNHLY, CDR2 FYNNEI. This CDR3 reads CASAAGAGANVLTF. CDR3 DNA: TGTGCCAGCGCGGCAGGGGCTGGGGCCAACGTCCTGACTTTC. Together with reference TRBV2 and TRBJ2-6, the CDR3 gives the full variable domain: EPEVTQTPSHQVTQMGQEVILRCVPISNHLYFYWYRQILGQKVEFLVSFYNNEISEKSEIFDDQFSVERPDGSNFTLKIRSTKLEDSAMYFCASAAGAGANVLTFGAGSRLTVL.

This sequence joins TRBV19 and TRBJ1-1; D possibly corresponds to TRBD1 (6 bases). This CDR3 is built from 15 residues. V gave up 3 bases and J gave up 6 bases, with 17 bases separating them. Germline CDR1 reads LNHDA; CDR2 reads SQIVND (reference sequence). CDR3 amino acids: CASSITGTIDPEAFF. Written as DNA, the CDR3 is TGTGCCAGTAGTATTACTGGGACAATCGACCCTGAAGCTTTCTTT.

V and J are TRBV27 and TRBJ1-5; D remains unclear. The V gene lost 8 bases and the J gene lost 7 bases, with 12 bases spanning the gap. This CDR3 contains 12 residues. The germline CDR1 and CDR2 sequences are MNHEY and SMNVEV (reference sequence). Written as DNA, the CDR3 is TGTGCCAGCCATCACCCTAGGCAGCCCCAGCATTTT. Translated: CASHHPRQPQHF.

This clonotype was counted between two and nine times. The V call is TRBV7-9, the J call TRBJ2-2; possibly TRBD1 for D (6 bases). V was shortened by 8 bases and J by 5 bases, with 15 bases between the two germline ends. This CDR3 has 14 residues. CDR1 is SEHNR, CDR2 FQNEAQ, per germline (reference sequence). The CDR3 here is CASPNLRGTGELFF. In nucleotides, the CDR3 is TGTGCCAGCCCGAACCTCAGGGGAACCGGGGAGCTGTTTTTT.

The rearrangement uses TRBV9 and TRBJ1-6; a possible D gene is TRBD1 (6 bases). V was trimmed by 1 base and J by 6 bases, leaving 11 bases between them. There are 15 residues in the CDR3. In germline, CDR1 is SGDLS, CDR2 YYNGEE. The DNA for the CDR3 is TGTGCCAGCAGCGTATCCGGGGGCTCTAATTCACCCCTCCACTTT. Residues: CASSVSGGSNSPLHF.

This clonotype has at least ten counts. J is TRBJ2-3 and V is TRBV12-3 or TRBV12-4; D uncertain. V shed 11 bases and J shed 0 bases, with 12 bases lying between them. This CDR3 region has 13 residues. DNA for the CDR3: TGTGCCTCCGGATGGGGTAGCACAGATACGCAGTATTTT. Its translation is CASGWGSTDTQYF.

This clonotype was recorded many times. J is TRBJ1-1 and V is TRBV18, with D unresolved. The CDR3 loop spans 13 amino acids. Trimming removed 3 bases from V and 0 bases from J, with 5 bases in between. The germline V gene has CDR1 KGHSH and CDR2 LQKENI. The CDR3 sequence: CASSPQVNTEAFF. The CDR3 coding sequence is TGTGCCAGCTCACCGCAGGTGAACACTGAAGCTTTCTTT.

This clonotype showed up just a few times. This sequence joins TRBV19 and TRBJ1-5; D is uncertain. The CDR3 loop spans 15 amino acids. Germline CDR1 reads LNHDA; CDR2 reads SQIVND (reference sequence). Trimming pared 8 bases from V and 6 bases from J, leaving 20 bases between. The CDR3 here is CASGTLWRVGQPQHF. For the CDR3, the DNA is TGTGCCAGTGGAACACTGTGGCGGGTGGGTCAGCCCCAGCATTTT.

The chain couples TRBV4-3 to TRBJ1-5; D uncertain. CDR1 LGHNA and CDR2 YSLEER come from the germline V gene. This CDR3 comprises 14 residues. V dropped 0 bases and J dropped 4 bases, with 7 bases sitting between them. Written as DNA, the CDR3 is TGCGCCAGCAGCCAAGATATAGTTAATCAGCCCCAGCATTTT. Its protein product is CASSQDIVNQPQHF.

The rearrangement uses TRBV6-1 and TRBJ2-5, with a possible D match to TRBD2 (5 bases). Trimming cost V 1 base and J 5 bases, with 11 bases left between them. CDR3 length: 14 residues. Per the germline V gene, CDR1 is MNHNS and CDR2 is SASEGT. CDR3 protein: CASSEEGSYETQYF. CDR3 nucleotide sequence: TGTGCCAGCAGTGAAGAAGGGAGTTACGAGACCCAGTACTTC.

The chain combines TRBV23-1 with TRBJ2-5; unclear D gene. TRBV23-1 is designated an ORF whose function remains uncertain. The CDR3 consists of 15 residues. Trimming shortened V by 4 bases and J by 3 bases, and 15 bases separated the two germline ends. For the CDR3, the DNA is TGCGCCAGCAGTCTCCCGAGAGTGGCGGAAGAGACCCAGTACTTC. Its translation is CASSLPRVAEETQYF.

In its sample, this clonotype was seen a few times. The rearrangement uses TRBV9 and TRBJ2-1; a possible D gene is TRBD1 (5 bases). The germline V and J ends were trimmed by 0 bases and 7 bases, with 8 bases remaining between them. This CDR3 has 13 amino acids. Germline V lookup: CDR1 SGDLS, CDR2 YYNGEE. The CDR3 loop reads CASSVGGRNEQFF. The CDR3 coding sequence is TGTGCCAGCAGCGTAGGGGGCCGGAATGAGCAGTTCTTC.

This clonotype was seen only a few times. The chain carries TRBV11-2 and TRBJ1-1; D gene uncertain. The CDR3 covers 14 residues. Germline V gives CDR1 SGHAT, CDR2 FQNNGV. Deletions cut 0 bases from V and 4 bases from J, with 9 bases between. The CDR3, as DNA: TGTGCCAGCAGCTTAGAGAGATTATCCACTGAAGCTTTCTTT. It encodes CASSLERLSTEAFF.

This chain joins TRBV30 and TRBJ1-4; D unresolved. CDR1 and CDR2 (germline): GTSNPN, SVGIG (reference sequence). The V end lost 1 base, the J end lost 10 bases, and 10 bases lay between the germline ends. The CDR3 has 12 residues. The CDR3 is CAWSDSAGKLFF. CDR3 nucleotides: TGTGCCTGGAGTGACTCGGCCGGAAAACTGTTTTTT.

The J gene is TRBJ1-2, the V gene TRBV6-6; D perhaps matches TRBD1 (6 bases). The V end lost 6 bases, the J end lost 8 bases, and 16 bases lay between the germline ends. The CDR3 is 13 amino acids. Germline loops: CDR1 MNHNY, CDR2 SVGAGI (reference sequence). The CDR3 loop is CASSNRGALGYTF. The CDR3 nucleotides are TGTGCCAGCAGCAATAGGGGGGCGTTAGGCTACACCTTC.

This clonotype came up many times. The chain joins TRBV4-3 to TRBJ2-5; TRBD2 might be the D (5 bases). CDR3 length: 16 amino acids. CDR1 LGHNA and CDR2 YSLEER come from the germline V gene. Trimming removed 0 bases at V and 2 bases at J, with 13 bases between. CDR3 bases: TGCGCCAGCAGCCAAGAAACGGGGAGTACTCAAGAGACCCAGTACTTC. Its protein is CASSQETGSTQETQYF.

This chain uses TRBV20-1 with TRBJ1-3; unclear D gene. CDR3 size: 15 residues. CDR1 DFQATT and CDR2 SNEGSKA come from the germline V gene (reference sequence). The V end lost 4 bases, the J end lost 0 bases, and 13 bases lay between the germline ends. The CDR3 bases are TGCAGTGCTACAGACCAGAGAAACTCTGGAAACACCATATATTTT. Protein sequence: CSATDQRNSGNTIYF.

The chain couples TRBV6-5 to TRBJ2-5; a possible D gene is TRBD1 (6 bases). The DNA end is a closer match to TRBJ2-7, so the J assignment may be wrong. There are 17 residues in the CDR3. Germline V CDR1 and CDR2: MNHEY, SVGAGI. Here the CDR3 DNA reads TGTGCCAGCAGTTTTTTCACTACCGGGACATATCCCTACGAGCAGTACTTC. It yields the protein CASSFFTTGTYPYEQYF.

The chain combines TRBV7-2 with TRBJ2-5; 7 bases are a match to TRBD2. This CDR3 is 13 amino acids long. Germline V gene sequence: CDR1 SGHTA, CDR2 FQGNSA. J gave up 6 bases and V 5 bases, and 6 bases lay outside the gene matches. The CDR3 DNA sequence: TGTGCCAGCAGCCCCCGCGGGGGAAAGACCCAGTACTTC. This gives the protein CASSPRGGKTQYF.

The CDR3 reads CASKSSATDTQYF. CDR3 sequence (DNA): TGCGCCAGCAAGTCTAGTGCAACAGATACGCAGTATTTT. The chain has TRBV10-2 and TRBJ2-3; D unresolved. The CDR3 spans 13 residues. Germline values: CDR1 WSHSY, CDR2 SAAADI. The V end was cut by 7 bases, the J end by 3 bases, with 11 bases between.